A single T cell receptor (beta chain) is shown here with its context. This clone has a handful of counts. This clone's antigen is unknown. No quality values exist for individual bases; no much larger clone is one base distant. The time point label, read with the paper, signifies: pre-treatment sample, taken before nivolumab and TIL therapy. Between October 2017 and January 2020, a dual-center phase I trial enrolled adults who had stage 4 NSCLC. The samples were obtained from a phase I trial that was single-arm and open-label and tested tumor-infiltrating lymphocyte therapy combined with nivolumab in advanced non-small cell lung cancer. Blood mononuclear cells from EDTA tubes were separated on a Ficoll gradient and snap-frozen as pellets, and DNA was extracted from the cells using a Qiagen mini-prep kit. The data were obtained in a study of TIL therapy for anti-PD-1-resistant metastatic lung cancer (dated by TCRdb to the early 2020s). The study in broad terms: Tumors were harvested prior to any PD-1/PD-L1 blockade, after which nivolumab was administered to patients, and lymphodepletion, expanded TIL infusion and IL-2 were given to patients who progressed. Enrolled patients had a median age of around 58 years (range about 35-80) and a median tumor PD-L1 proportion score of approximately 6.2%. T cell receptor beta sequencing of tumor and peripheral blood was used to follow clonotypes across the tumor, the expanded TIL product and serial blood samples. A median non-synonymous tumor mutation burden of approximately 1.5 mutations per megabase was determined across the cohort by whole-exome sequencing. The cohort was composed predominantly of lung adenocarcinoma, with four EGFR-mutant and two ALK-rearranged tumors included, and half of patients were identified as current or former smokers. What the research found in general, with its limitations: The study protocol defined all tumor marker inferences as exploratory. The baseline peripheral repertoire was partially replaced by infused TIL clonotypes, which then decayed over months, and no apparent association between persistence and response was found. Because the cohort was highly selected, with more treatment-naive, never-smoker and oncogene-addicted patients than is typical, generalizability is limited.

Using bias-controlled multiplex PCR with the immunoSEQ v3 hsTCRB kit, the TCR beta CDR3 regions were amplified from genomic DNA. The TCR libraries were sequenced on an Illumina NextSeq 500 to approximately 2.1 million read pairs for survey level or roughly 4.5-6.5 million read pairs for deep level. The authors' pipeline ran thus. The immunoSEQ Analyzer software assigned V, D and J genes, filtered out non-productive sequences, and reported clonality. Repertoires were compared by productive Simpson clonality and by the Morisita overlap index of productive TRB rearrangements between infused TIL and blood. Absolute clonotype counts in blood were estimated by multiplying the lymphocyte count by the CD3+ fraction and by the productive frequency of the clone. The clones in this table, taken by TCRdb from immuneACCESS, are in-frame only. Not every clone is retained; where verified, under half of the shortfall comes from an unresolved V gene, and the cause of the rest is unknown. D and trimming come from the DNA, and the V and J calls and clone size come from that table. This sample lists some 60,000 clones; about two thirds were detected once. Around 6.1% of the sample comes from the top ten.

The CDR3, cysteine through phenylalanine, is 16 amino acids long. The sequence is cut down to CDR3 DNA, 48 bases in frame from base 1. CDR1 is given as LGHNA and CDR2 as YNFKEQ, both from the germline V gene. V and J are trimmed by 2 bases and 0 bases, and the gene matches miss 6 bases of the junction. The origin of this receptor is a person aged 25-79 years with non-small cell lung cancer. The rearranged segments are TRBV4-2 and TRBJ1-2, and TRBD1 aligns with 7 junction nucleotides. The material was blood, obtained at baseline. The DNA reads as follows: TGTGCCAGCAGCCAAACGCCGGGACAGACTAACTATGGCTACACCTTC. Translated, it reads CASSQTPGQTNYGYTF.